The T cell receptor beta chain described here comes from a study of early stage breast cancer tumors. Study-wide results and caveats: Bulk DNA sequencing of unsorted cells missed chain pairing and markers.

Comments on this clone: Its antigen is currently unknown.

Each sample had two DNA replicates, approximately 0.5 ug blood or around 1.5 ug tissue. This table comes from immunoSEQ multiplex PCR, and its TCRdb copy is limited to in-frame clones, with some not included. The sample carries 25,000 to 35,000 clones, 80% recorded once. Germline CDR1 is WNHNN and CDR2 is SYGVQD (reference sequence). The V and J ends lost 2 bases and 1 base, in that order; junction bases with no gene match: 4. The CDR3 length is 16 residues. The material sequenced was blood. The TCR sequence derives from a person between 60 and 69 years old with breast cancer. This chain links TRBV10-1 with TRBJ2-4; TRBD1 matches 8 bases. The CDR3, as DNA: TGCGCCAGCAGTGAGGGCAGGGGGCCGGCCAAAAACATTCAGTACTTC. It encodes CASSEGRGPAKNIQYF.